Below, 28 T cell receptor beta chains from the same sample are listed, as sequenced in a study of Graves' ophthalmopathy and Graves' hyperthyroidism. For repertoire sequencing, the TCR beta CDR3 regions were amplified from RNA transcripts. HTBI-primed first-round RT-PCR preceded second-round multiplex PCR. TCRdb re-analysed the multiplex PCR reads in MiXCR, keeping a single row per CDR3 protein. The table records about 400,000 distinct CDR3 sequences, around a fifth of them present only once. Sequenced: peripheral blood. These receptor sequences come from a woman aged 18-35 years with stable Graves' hyperthyroidism.

In its sample, this clonotype was seen a few times. The J gene is TRBJ1-3, the V gene TRBV10-3; 9 bases are a match to TRBD1. From germline, CDR1 is ENHRY and CDR2 SYGVKD. The ends lost 2 bases at V and 0 bases at J; junction bases unmatched: 5. The length of the CDR3 is 17 residues. The CDR3 is CAISEGTGIFSGNTIYF. The CDR3 DNA reads TGTGCCATCAGTGAGGGGACAGGGATCTTCTCTGGAAACACCATATATTTT.

This clonotype was counted many times. CDR3 residues: CASTGYGTNNEQFF. CDR3 sequence (DNA): TGTGCCAGCACCGGTTACGGGACTAACAATGAGCAGTTCTTC. V is TRBV6-1 and J is TRBJ2-1, with 7 bases matching TRBD2. Trimming took 7 bases from V and 5 from J; bases not matched to a gene: 8. The CDR3 length is 14 residues. Germline CDR1 and CDR2: MNHNS and SASEGT.

This clonotype was observed a single time. This likely comes from a read error, as the CDR3 has no conserved phenylalanine or tryptophan at its end. The V gene is TRBV11-2, the J gene TRBJ2-7; tentative D call: TRBD2 (5 bases). V shed 1 base and J shed 2 bases, with 9 bases lying between them. Per the germline V gene, CDR1 is SGHAT and CDR2 is FQNNGV. CDR3 length equals 14 residues. DNA of the CDR3: TGTGCCAGCAGCTTAGGGACTGGCACCTACGAGCAGTACTTG. Amino acids: CASSLGTGTYEQYL.

This clonotype was seen ten or more times. The chain carries TRBV9 and TRBJ1-2; D might be TRBD1 (5 bases). The CDR3 sequence is 14 residues long. In germline, CDR1 is SGDLS, CDR2 YYNGEE. V lost 4 bases to trimming and J lost 7 bases, with 17 bases between them. The CDR3 here is CASSSPGGGPGYTF. The CDR3 DNA reads as TGTGCCAGCAGCTCTCCCGGGGGGGGTCCTGGCTACACCTTC. Using reference TRBV9 and TRBJ1-2 for the parts outside the CDR3, the full variable domain is DSGVTQTPKHLITATGQRVTLRCSPRSGDLSVYWYQQSLDQGLQFLIQYYNGEERAKGNILERFSAQQFPDLHSELNLSSLELGDSALYFCASSSPGGGPGYTFGSGTRLTVV.

In this sample, this clonotype turned up many times. The V and J genes are TRBV15 and TRBJ1-3; no reliable D call. CDR1 LNHNV and CDR2 YYDKDF come from the germline V gene (reference sequence). With 0 bases removed from V and 4 bases from J, the gap between germline ends came to 13 bases. The CDR3 extends over 16 amino acids. CDR3 region: CATSRDSTALGNTIYF. CDR3 bases: TGTGCCACCAGCAGAGATTCAACAGCTCTGGGAAACACCATATATTTT.

Details on this clonotype: With a much larger clone just one base away, this may be a read error. The CDR3 DNA is TGTGCCAGCAGCCCGACTAGCGGGGATACTTACGAGCAGTACTTC. It yields the protein CASSPTSGDTYEQYF. The chain uses TRBV11-2 and TRBJ2-7; 11 bases match TRBD2. The germline gives CDR1 SGHAT, CDR2 FQNNGV. The CDR3 length is 15 residues. V trimming: 5 bases; J trimming: 4 bases; junction bases outside the gene matches: 7.

The table lists this clonotype with many counts. The chain employs TRBV19 and TRBJ1-5; D unresolved. The V and J ends lost 4 bases and 2 bases respectively, with 12 bases between them. The CDR3 totals 15 residues. CDR1 LNHDA and CDR2 SQIVND come from the germline V gene (reference sequence). CDR3 sequence reads: CASSKAGSGNQPQHF. The CDR3 DNA reads as TGTGCCAGTAGTAAAGCCGGGAGTGGCAATCAGCCCCAGCATTTT.

In its sample, this clonotype was seen many times. The V and J genes are TRBV28 and TRBJ2-7; 8 nucleotides line up with TRBD2. V shed 5 bases, J shed 1 base, and the junction held 13 bases outside the gene matches. CDR3 size: 17 residues. Per germline, CDR1 MDHEN and CDR2 SYDVKM. Here the CDR3 DNA reads TGTGCCAGCAGTCCACGGCGGGTTAGCGGGGTATCCTACGAGCAGTACTTC. Translation gives CASSPRRVSGVSYEQYF.

This clonotype has ten or more counts. This sequence joins TRBV29-1 and TRBJ1-2; weak D call: TRBD1 (5 bases). The ends were cut back, 0 bases at V and 13 bases at J, with 15 bases in the middle. Germline CDR1 reads SQVTM; CDR2 reads ANQGSEA. The length of the CDR3 is 12 residues. The CDR3 DNA reads as TGCAGCGTTGAAGATAGGACACCTCCCCTCACCTTC. Protein product: CSVEDRTPPLTF.

This clonotype was observed many times. This chain uses TRBV10-3 with TRBJ1-5, with unresolved D. V gave up 4 bases and J gave up 3 bases, with 13 bases separating them. The CDR3 runs to 15 residues. Germline V gene sequence: CDR1 ENHRY, CDR2 SYGVKD. This CDR3 is CAISGGSADNQPQHF. The CDR3 bases are TGTGCCATCAGTGGGGGTTCGGCTGACAATCAGCCCCAGCATTTT.

This clonotype was picked up a small number of times. Possible read error: a much larger clone is one base away. Lacking the conserved final phenylalanine or tryptophan, this CDR3 likely reflects a read error. The chain carries TRBV7-7 and TRBJ1-5; D possibly corresponds to TRBD1 (6 bases). CDR3 length: 16 residues. CDR1 and CDR2 from the germline V gene are SSHAT and FNYEAQ (reference sequence). CDR3 DNA: TGTGCTAGCAGCTTAGGGGGGGCGCGTCCAAATCAGCCCCAGCATTTG. It specifies CASSLGGARPNQPQHL.

The V and J genes are TRBV5-6 and TRBJ2-2; D remains ambiguous. CDR1 and CDR2 (germline): SGHDT, YYEEEE. With 0 bases removed from V and 2 bases from J, the gap between germline ends came to 8 bases. This CDR3 is built from 15 residues. CDR3 region: CASSLVTINTGELFF. The CDR3 nucleotides are TGTGCCAGCAGCTTGGTGACGATAAACACCGGGGAGCTGTTTTTT.

With regard to this clonotype: The germline gene is not matched at one end of the junction; a read error may be the cause. The chain employs TRBV5-1 and TRBJ2-2, with 7 positions matching TRBD1. Germline CDR1 reads SGHRS; CDR2 reads YFSETQ. The CDR3 loop spans 14 amino acids. CDR3 in amino acids: CASSRTGDTGELCF. The CDR3, as DNA: TGCGCCAGCAGCCGGACAGGAGACACCGGGGAGCTGTGTTTT.

CDR3 bases: TGTGCCAGCTCACCCCGACTAGCGCAGTACCAAGAGACCCAGTACTTC. It specifies CASSPRLAQYQETQYF. The chain employs TRBV18 and TRBJ2-5; 8 bases are a match to TRBD2. This CDR3 comprises 16 residues. CDR1 KGHSH and CDR2 LQKENI come from the germline V gene. Trimming cost V 3 bases and J 0 bases; bases outside gene matches: 6.

This clonotype was recorded at least ten times. The chain carries TRBV28 and TRBJ2-7; D is ambiguous. This CDR3 spans 15 amino acids. Germline CDR1 reads MDHEN; CDR2 reads SYDVKM. The V gene lost 3 bases and the J gene lost 5 bases, with 17 bases spanning the gap. The CDR3 loop is CASSFRAHGLDEQYF. In nucleotides, the CDR3 is TGTGCCAGCAGTTTCCGCGCGCACGGGCTCGACGAGCAGTACTTC.

This clonotype was counted many times. The chain carries TRBV28 and TRBJ2-7, with TRBD2 matching over 8 bases. CDR1 is MDHEN, CDR2 SYDVKM, per germline. V lost 10 bases and J lost 2; bases outside the gene matches: 7. The CDR3 is 13 amino acids. The CDR3 region is CATGGGRAYEQYF. The CDR3 region has the DNA TGTGCCACCGGCGGGGGGAGGGCCTACGAGCAGTACTTC.

At least ten counts were recorded for this clonotype. The V gene is TRBV18, the J gene TRBJ2-5; D remains ambiguous. The CDR3 is made up of 14 amino acids. Trimming took off 0 bases at V and 2 bases at J, with 7 bases between the two ends. From germline, CDR1 is KGHSH and CDR2 LQKENI. In DNA, the CDR3 is TGTGCCAGCTCACCACCGGCGGTTCAAGAGACCCAGTACTTC. It yields the protein CASSPPAVQETQYF.

This clonotype was counted ten times or more. The chain recombines TRBV20-1 with TRBJ2-5, with 12 bases lining up with TRBD2. The germline V gene has CDR1 DFQATT and CDR2 SNEGSKA (reference sequence). CDR3 length: 17 amino acids. V was pared by 6 bases and J by 2 bases, with 13 bases of the junction left unmatched. The CDR3 region has the DNA TGCAGTGCACCAGGACAGCTAGCGGGAGGGTGGCAAGAGACCCAGTACTTC. It specifies CSAPGQLAGGWQETQYF.

The sample holds many counts of this clonotype. The CDR3 protein is CASSAAGISQPQHF. DNA of the CDR3: TGTGCCAGCAGTGCGGCAGGGATTTCTCAGCCCCAGCATTTT. The chain combines TRBV2 with TRBJ1-5, with D perhaps matching TRBD1 (5 bases). Trimming left V 4 bases short and J 6 bases short, with 13 bases between. The CDR3 is made up of 14 amino acids. CDR1 is SNHLY, CDR2 FYNNEI, per germline.

The chain is built from TRBV28 and TRBJ2-2; tentatively, D is TRBD2 (6 bases). CDR3 size: 15 residues. Germline V CDR1 and CDR2: MDHEN, SYDVKM. V was trimmed by 8 bases and J by 0 bases, leaving 13 bases between them. The CDR3 DNA reads TGTGCCAGCCTGGGGCTAGCGTCGAACACCGGGGAGCTGTTTTTT. It yields the protein CASLGLASNTGELFF. Supplemented by reference TRBV28 and TRBJ2-2, the full variable domain reads DVKVTQSSRYLVKRTGEKVFLECVQDMDHENMFWYRQDPGLGLRLIYFSYDVKMKEKGDIPEGYSVSREKKERFSLILESASTNQTSMYLCASLGLASNTGELFFGEGSRLTVL.

This clonotype was observed many times. This sequence joins TRBV2 and TRBJ2-2; D unresolved. The V gene's germline CDR1 is SNHLY and CDR2 FYNNEI. The CDR3 has 14 amino acids. V was pared by 8 bases and J by 0 bases, with 10 bases between. CDR3 bases: TGTGCCAGCCTCCCCGGGCCGAACACCGGGGAGCTGTTTTTT. This gives the protein CASLPGPNTGELFF.

Concerning this clonotype itself: A read error may account for a junction end that differs from germline. V usage is TRBV28 and J usage is TRBJ2-7; 13 nucleotides line up with TRBD2. The CDR3 runs 15 residues. The germline CDR1 and CDR2 sequences are MDHEN and SYDVKM. This CDR3 reads CAIDSPTSGGAKHDF. The CDR3 DNA is TGTGCCATCGACTCCCCTACTAGCGGGGGGGCCAAGCACGACTTC.

Ten or more counts support this clonotype. V and J are TRBV10-3 and TRBJ2-5; D ambiguous. CDR3 length: 13 residues. CDR1 ENHRY and CDR2 SYGVKD come from the germline V gene. Trimming took 7 bases from V and 1 from J, leaving 10 bases between them. The CDR3 spells CAINPTGQETQYF. Here the CDR3 DNA reads TGTGCCATCAACCCGACGGGCCAAGAGACCCAGTACTTC.

This clonotype was seen many times. This rearrangement joins TRBV7-8 to TRBJ1-1, with no clear D. CDR1 SGHVS and CDR2 FQNEAQ come from the germline V gene. The V end lost 4 bases, the J end lost 6 bases, and 12 bases lay between the germline ends. CDR3 length: 13 residues. CDR3 region: CASSSDPHPEAFF. As DNA, the CDR3 is TGTGCCAGCAGCTCGGACCCGCACCCTGAAGCTTTCTTT.

This clonotype was detected ten times or more. The junction differs from germline at one of its ends, possibly a read error. The J gene is TRBJ2-4, the V gene TRBV10-1; D gene unclear. The CDR3 contains 15 residues. Looked up from germline, CDR1 is WNHNN and CDR2 is SYGVQD (reference sequence). CDR3 bases: TGCGCCAGCAGTGAGGGCGGCCCCCTCGGAAACATTAAGTACTTC. Protein product: CASSEGGPLGNIKYF.

This clonotype was seen many times. The chain couples TRBV24-1 to TRBJ1-5; D ambiguous. This CDR3 contains 12 residues. Trimming took 4 bases from V and 4 from J, leaving 4 bases between them. The V gene's germline CDR1 is KGHDR and CDR2 SFDVKD. The CDR3 protein is CATSDQNQPQHF. The DNA of the CDR3 is TGTGCCACCAGTGACCAAAATCAGCCCCAGCATTTT.

Many counts were recorded for this clonotype. V and J are TRBV11-2 and TRBJ2-1, with TRBD2 matching over 9 bases. This CDR3 is 17 amino acids long. Germline-derived CDR1 and CDR2 are SGHAT and FQNNGV. The ends lost 1 base at V and 8 bases at J; junction bases unmatched: 12. CDR3 sequence (DNA): TGTGCCAGCAGCTTAGGAAGGGGGGTAGCGGGAGACTATGAGCAGTTCTTC. It codes for CASSLGRGVAGDYEQFF.

The sample holds many counts of this clonotype. The V and J genes are TRBV10-3 and TRBJ1-2, with 8 bases matching TRBD1. With V trimmed by 5 bases and J by 7 bases, 6 bases remained unmatched. Germline values: CDR1 ENHRY, CDR2 SYGVKD. This CDR3 region has 13 residues. DNA for the CDR3: TGTGCCATCAGTTCGACAGGGGAGGGTGGCTACACCTTC. It codes for CAISSTGEGGYTF.